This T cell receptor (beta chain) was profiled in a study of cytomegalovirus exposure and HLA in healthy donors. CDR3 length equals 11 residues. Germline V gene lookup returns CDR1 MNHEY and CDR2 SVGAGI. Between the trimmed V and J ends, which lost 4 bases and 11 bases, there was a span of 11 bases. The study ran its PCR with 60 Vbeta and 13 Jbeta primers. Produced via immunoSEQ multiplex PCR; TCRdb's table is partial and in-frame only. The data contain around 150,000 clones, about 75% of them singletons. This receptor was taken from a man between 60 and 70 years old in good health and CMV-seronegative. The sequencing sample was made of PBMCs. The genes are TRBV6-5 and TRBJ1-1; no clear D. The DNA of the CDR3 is TGTGCCAGCAGTTCCCGACTTGAGGCTTTCTTT. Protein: CASSSRLEAFF.